This is a list of T cell receptor beta chains from one sample in a study of blood T cell repertoires in COVID-19. Using immunoSEQ multiplex PCR, the repertoire was profiled, and TCRdb retains in-frame clones only, with some absent. This table holds 150,000 to 200,000 clones, roughly 80% found once. The sequencing input was PBMCs or T cells enriched from blood (not recorded which). The receptors were sampled from a woman in her 50s who had recovered from COVID-19. Each CDR3 is given with its conserved first and last residue. The D gene is left open where the match is weak.

j_call v_call d_call cdr3_nt cdr3_aa
TRBJ1-2 TRBV5-8 . TGTGCCAGCAGCCGCGCACTACAGGGTAACTATGGCTACACCTTC CASSRALQGNYGYTF
TRBJ1-1 TRBV5-8 . TGTGCCAGCAGCTTGTTGGGCAGGGTGAACACTGAAGCTTTCTTT CASSLLGRVNTEAFF
TRBJ1-1 TRBV18 . TGTGCCAGCTCACCGCAGGATAAAGCTTTCTTT CASSPQDKAFF
TRBJ2-2 TRBV7-9 . TGTGCCAGCAGCCCACTCACAGGGAACGGGGAGCTGTTTTTT CASSPLTGNGELFF
TRBJ2-2 TRBV7-7 . TGTGCTAGCAGCTTAGCACCCGGGGCCGGGGAGCTGTTTTTT CASSLAPGAGELFF
TRBJ1-6 TRBV27 TRBD1 TGTGCCAGCAGTGACGACAGGGCCGTGGGGGAATCTGGAAAATCACCCCTCCACTTT CASSDDRAVGESGKSPLHF
TRBJ2-1 TRBV7-9 . TGTGCCAGCAGCTCACGGGGGTACTACAGTGAGCAGTTCTTC CASSSRGYYSEQFF
TRBJ2-7 TRBV9 . TGTGCCAGCAGCCCGGGGAATTACGAGCAGTACTTC CASSPGNYEQYF
TRBJ2-3 TRBV29-1 TRBD1 TGCAGCGTCGATCTGACAGGGGGCGGATTAGATACGCAGTATTTT CSVDLTGGGLDTQYF
TRBJ1-1 TRBV4-3 TRBD1 TGCGCCAGCAGCCAAGAAACGACAGGGGGATCTGAAGCTTTCTTT CASSQETTGGSEAFF
TRBJ2-5 TRBV19 TRBD2 TGTGCCAGTAGTCCCCTAGCGGGAGGCACGGAGACCCAGTACTTC CASSPLAGGTETQYF
TRBJ2-3 TRBV11-2 TRBD1 TGTGCCAGCAGCTTAGCAGGACAGGGTACAGATACGCAGTATTTT CASSLAGQGTDTQYF
TRBJ1-2 TRBV7-2 TRBD1 TGTGCCAGCAGCTTCTGGACAGGGGGCGCCTCCACAAGAGGCTACACCTTC CASSFWTGGASTRGYTF
TRBJ2-3 TRBV4-2 TRBD2 TGTGCCAGCAGCCTGAACGCCGCGGGAGCCATTAGCACAGATACGCAGTATTTT CASSLNAAGAISTDTQYF
TRBJ1-1 TRBV4-2 . TGTGCCAGCAGCCAAGATTTACAGATGAACACTGAAGCTTTCTTT CASSQDLQMNTEAFF
TRBJ1-1 TRBV27 . TGTGCCAGCAGTTATAAGGAGACCCACACTGAAGCTTTCTTT CASSYKETHTEAFF